What follows is one TCR beta chain and its context. Its antigen remains unknown. This sample is part of a study of lymphopenia after photon versus proton radiotherapy. Germline V gene sequence: CDR1 SNHLY, CDR2 FYNNEI. There are 13 residues in the CDR3. Trimming left V 4 bases short and J 6 bases short, with 9 bases between. Overall study findings and caveats: Photon-treated patients lost naive T cells and TCR diversity; proton-treated stayed stable. Post-nadir diversity loss with photons came from oligoclonal expansion, particularly CD8+ Temra cells. Authors raise, but do not show, better survival with proton therapy.

Using immunoSEQ multiplex PCR, the repertoire was profiled, and TCRdb retains in-frame clones only, with some absent. Here the sample spans about 16,000 clones, roughly nine tenths being singletons. This chain joins TRBV2 and TRBJ1-4, with D unclear. The receptor was derived from an older woman with cholangiocarcinoma. Some clones in this sample may be carry-over from other donors' samples. The sample in question was peripheral blood, obtained from a patient treated with proton-based radiotherapy. In nucleotides, the CDR3 is TGTGCCAGCAGTGTTCTCCCGGATGAAAAACTGTTTTTT. It translates to CASSVLPDEKLFF.